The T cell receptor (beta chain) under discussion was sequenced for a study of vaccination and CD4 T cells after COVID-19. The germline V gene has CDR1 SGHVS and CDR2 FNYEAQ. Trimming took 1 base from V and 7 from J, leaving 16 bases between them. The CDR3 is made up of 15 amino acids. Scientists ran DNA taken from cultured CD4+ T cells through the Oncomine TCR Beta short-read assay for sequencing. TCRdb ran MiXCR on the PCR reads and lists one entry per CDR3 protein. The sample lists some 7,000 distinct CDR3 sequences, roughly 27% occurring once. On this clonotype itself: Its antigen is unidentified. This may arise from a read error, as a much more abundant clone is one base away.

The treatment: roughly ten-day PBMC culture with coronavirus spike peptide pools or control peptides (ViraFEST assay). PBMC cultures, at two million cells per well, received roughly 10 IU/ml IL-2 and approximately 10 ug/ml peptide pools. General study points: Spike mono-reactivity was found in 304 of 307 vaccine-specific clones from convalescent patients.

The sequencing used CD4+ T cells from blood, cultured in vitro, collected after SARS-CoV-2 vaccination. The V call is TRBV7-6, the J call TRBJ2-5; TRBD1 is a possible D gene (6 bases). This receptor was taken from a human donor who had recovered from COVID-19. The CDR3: CASSLVGHREGTQYF. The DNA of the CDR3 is TGTGCCAGCAGCTTAGTGGGACACCGAGAAGGGACCCAGTACTTC.